This section outlines one TCR beta chain sequence together with its context. The specificity of this receptor is unknown. The input lacks base qualities; no much larger clone sits a single base away. The immunoSEQ Assay, a bias-controlled multiplex PCR, was used to amplify TCRbeta CDR3 regions from genomic DNA. Per the original workflow: Nucleated cell counts per sample were estimated from amplification of reference gene primers within the assay. Sequence reads were collapsed and filtered to measure the absolute abundance of every unique TCRbeta CDR3 rearrangement. For each sample, productive Simpson clonality was calculated as the square root of Simpson's diversity index across productive rearrangements. The clones in this table, taken by TCRdb from immuneACCESS, are in-frame only. Not every clone is retained; where verified, under half of the shortfall comes from an unresolved V gene, and the cause of the rest is unknown. Clone size and the V and J calls come from that table; the DNA yielded D and trimming. The sample yields tens of thousands of clones; 80% were counted once. The ten largest account for about 19% of the sample.

These data originate in a study of blood T cell repertoires in COVID-19 (dated by TCRdb to the early 2020s). Some background on the complete study: Samples covering the acute and convalescent phases of COVID-19 were provided by collaborators in the United States, Italy and Spain. The material from the prospective study consisted of cDNA or gDNA derived from T cells, B-cell-depleted T cells, or PBMCs. Subjects who had been exposed to COVID-19, were actively infected with it, or had recovered from it provided the deeply sampled blood TCRbeta repertoires that made up the dataset. A freely available public database, intended as a resource for researchers studying the immune response to SARS-CoV-2, is where the repertoires were released. Samples came from the ongoing ImmuneRACE study (first 160 participants) plus 1,254 subjects from 6 global collaborators. Sample metadata almost always included a de-identified subject ID, COVID-19 status, age in years and sex. Where available, HLA class I and class II types were obtained from metadata supplied by the sample provider rather than from assay-based typing. What the study reported, not specific to this receptor: The quantity of clinical and demographic metadata differed by source and by participant and was supplied without curation.

From the cysteine up to the phenylalanine, the CDR3 has a length of 15 residues. The kept DNA is CDR3 alone, 45 bases in frame from the first base. The junction shows trimming of 4 bases on V and 5 bases on J, and the gene matches do not reach 5 bases of it. CDR1 and CDR2, per the germline V gene (reference sequence), are SEHNR and FQNEAQ. The collaborating institutions used their own protocols to collect whole blood in K2EDTA tubes. Collaborator samples were shipped for TCRbeta analysis as frozen whole blood, isolated PBMCs, or DNA extracted from either sample type. Material: peripheral blood. The chain joins TRBV7-9 to TRBJ2-2; 9 nucleotides in the junction match TRBD1. The receptor's source is an elderly woman with acute or convalescent COVID-19. The DNA sequence follows: TGTGCCAGCAGCTGGACAGGGGATGGGACCGGGGAGCTGTTTTTT. This sequence encodes CASSWTGDGTGELFF.